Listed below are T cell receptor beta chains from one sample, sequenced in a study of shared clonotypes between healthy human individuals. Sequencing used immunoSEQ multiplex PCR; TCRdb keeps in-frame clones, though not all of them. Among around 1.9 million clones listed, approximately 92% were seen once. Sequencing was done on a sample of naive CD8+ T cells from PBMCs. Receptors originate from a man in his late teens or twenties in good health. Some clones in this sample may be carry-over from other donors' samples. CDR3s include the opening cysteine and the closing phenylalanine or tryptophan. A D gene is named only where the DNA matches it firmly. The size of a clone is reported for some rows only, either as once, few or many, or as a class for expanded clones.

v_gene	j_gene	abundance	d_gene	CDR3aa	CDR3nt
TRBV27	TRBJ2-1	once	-	CASSLSIGLGGAYNEQFF	TGTGCCAGCAGTTTGTCCATAGGCCTGGGGGGCGCCTACAATGAGCAGTTCTTC
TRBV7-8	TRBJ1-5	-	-	CASTVDLGGNGNQPQHF	TGTGCCAGCACCGTCGACCTGGGGGGCAACGGCAATCAGCCCCAGCATTTT
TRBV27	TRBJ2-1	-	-	CASSWGLGNEQFF	TGTGCCAGCAGTTGGGGACTCGGGAATGAGCAGTTCTTC
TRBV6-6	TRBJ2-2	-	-	CASSPDTGELFF	TGTGCCAGCAGCCCAGACACCGGGGAGCTGTTTTTT
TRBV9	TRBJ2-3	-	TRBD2	CASSVLAGRTDTQYF	TGTGCCAGCAGCGTCTTAGCGGGCCGCACAGATACGCAGTATTTT
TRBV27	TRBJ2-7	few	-	CASSLGGTYEQYF	TGTGCCAGCAGTTTGGGCGGAACCTACGAGCAGTACTTC
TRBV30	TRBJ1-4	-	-	CAWKGEEKLFF	TGTGCCTGGAAGGGTGAAGAAAAACTGTTTTTT
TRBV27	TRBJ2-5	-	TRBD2	CASRGLADGETQYF	TGTGCCAGCAGGGGACTAGCGGACGGGGAGACCCAGTACTTC
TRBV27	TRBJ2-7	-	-	CASSLRGRQSYEQYF	TGTGCCAGCAGTTTAAGGGGTCGGCAATCCTACGAGCAGTACTTC
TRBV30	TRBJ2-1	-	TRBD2	CAWSVGLVDEQFF	TGTGCCTGGAGTGTAGGACTAGTCGATGAGCAGTTCTTC
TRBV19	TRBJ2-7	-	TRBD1	CASSGDRDYEQYF	TGTGCCAGTAGTGGGGACAGGGACTACGAGCAGTACTTC
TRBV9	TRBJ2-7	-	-	CASSVAGAMEQYF	TGTGCCAGCAGCGTAGCGGGTGCGATGGAGCAGTACTTC
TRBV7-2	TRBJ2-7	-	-	CASSLSIVTYEQYF	TGTGCCAGCAGCTTATCTATCGTGACCTACGAGCAGTACTTC
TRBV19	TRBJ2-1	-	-	CASSIAFSSYNEQFF	TGTGCCAGTAGTATCGCTTTCAGCTCCTACAATGAGCAGTTCTTC
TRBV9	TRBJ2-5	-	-	CASSVGEWDETQYF	TGTGCCAGCAGCGTAGGAGAATGGGACGAGACCCAGTACTTC
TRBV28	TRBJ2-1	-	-	CASSPGAMRNEQFF	TGTGCCAGCAGTCCGGGGGCTATGCGCAATGAGCAGTTCTTC
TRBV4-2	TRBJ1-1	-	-	CASSHSQGRGNTEAFF	TGTGCCAGCAGCCATTCCCAGGGGAGGGGGAACACTGAAGCTTTCTTT
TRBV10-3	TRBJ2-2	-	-	CAISELFPPVLNTGELFF	TGTGCCATCAGTGAATTGTTTCCCCCGGTCCTAAACACCGGGGAGCTGTTTTTT
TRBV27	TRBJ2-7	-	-	CASSPSGAYEQYF	TGTGCCAGCAGTCCCTCCGGAGCCTACGAGCAGTACTTC
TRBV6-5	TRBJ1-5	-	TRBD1	CASRIGQGANQPQHF	TGTGCCAGCAGAATTGGACAGGGGGCGAATCAGCCCCAGCATTTT
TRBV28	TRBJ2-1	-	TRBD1	CASSLPVYRGFEQFF	TGTGCCAGCAGTCTACCGGTATACAGGGGGTTCGAGCAGTTCTTC
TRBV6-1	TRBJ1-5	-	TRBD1	CASSPGQGQPQHF	TGTGCCAGCAGCCCGGGACAGGGACAGCCCCAGCATTTT